This T cell receptor (beta chain) was obtained from a study of T cell changes during pregnancy in multiple sclerosis (dated by TCRdb to between 2017 and 2020). Study-wide context: Changes in the T cell repertoire over the course of pregnancy were examined in this study in women with multiple sclerosis.

Reading from cysteine to phenylalanine, the CDR3 counts 14 amino acids. Only the CDR3 portion is preserved as DNA: 42 bases, with reading frame beginning at the first base. Trimming costs V 7 bases and J 4 bases, and their ends lie 11 bases apart. The germline V gene supplies CDR1 MNHEY and CDR2 SVGAGI. The library was produced with the immunoSEQ multiplex PCR assay. Not all clones reach the TCRdb copy of this immuneACCESS table, which keeps in-frame sequences only. Checked studies attribute under half of the gap to unresolved V genes and leave the rest unexplained. This sample is represented by about 20,000 clones; roughly nine tenths of them were singletons. Around 21% of the sample is taken by the ten largest. In the case of this clone: This clone's antigen is unknown. Qualities for individual bases were not recorded, and no much larger clone is one base off.

This TCR was recovered from a female donor in good health, enrolled as a control in a pregnancy study. Sequences were derived from CD8+ T cells from peripheral blood mononuclear cells, sampled after pregnancy. The chain is assembled from TRBV6-5 and TRBJ2-6; no D gene can be assigned with confidence. The DNA reads as follows: TGTGCCAGCAATCCCTTTGAGGGGGCCAACGTCCTGACTTTC. The encoded protein is CASNPFEGANVLTF.